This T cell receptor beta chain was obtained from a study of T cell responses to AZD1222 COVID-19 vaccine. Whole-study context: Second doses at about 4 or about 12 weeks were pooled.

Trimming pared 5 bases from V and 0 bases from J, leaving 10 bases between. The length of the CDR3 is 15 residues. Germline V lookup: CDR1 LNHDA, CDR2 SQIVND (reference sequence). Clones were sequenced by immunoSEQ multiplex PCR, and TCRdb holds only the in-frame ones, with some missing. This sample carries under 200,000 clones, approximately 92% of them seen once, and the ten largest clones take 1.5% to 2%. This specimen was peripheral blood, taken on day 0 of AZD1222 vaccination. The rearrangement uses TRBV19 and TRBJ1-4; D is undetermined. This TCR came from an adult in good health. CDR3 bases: TGTGCCAGTAGTGGGCACGGAGCAACTAATGAAAAACTGTTTTTT. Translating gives CASSGHGATNEKLFF.